Described below is a single T cell receptor (beta chain) sequence and its context. This entry belongs to a study of quantifying T cell responses using KT2 cells. Study at large: RNA was reverse transcribed with TCR alpha and beta constant-region primers.

Known numbers of the T cell clone KT2 were added to PBMC. An oligo carrying a UMI was ligated to the cDNA 3' end. The first PCR ran 3 to 5 cycles with an equimolar RC1.1 and RC1.2 beta primer mix. From the second PCR onward, TCR alpha and beta chains were processed separately. TCRdb processed the UMI-ligation and nested PCR reads anew with MiXCR; each CDR3 protein has one entry. The sample has fewer than 45,000 distinct CDR3 sequences, 15% to 20% seen once; the top ten hold 40% to 55%. This CDR3 region has 16 residues. The V and J ends lost 6 bases and 5 bases, in that order; junction bases with no gene match: 12.

The V and J genes are TRBV12-3 or TRBV12-4 and TRBJ1-4, with TRBD1 matching 7 bases. Material: PBMCs spiked with cells of the T cell clone KT2. This TCR came from a human donor. The CDR3 here is CASSILLGTVNEKLFF. Here the CDR3 DNA reads TGTGCCAGCAGCATTCTACTCGGGACAGTAAATGAAAAACTGTTTTTT.